The clone carrying this T cell receptor (beta chain) was detected a few times. Its target is not known. TCRdb's table, derived via immunoSEQ multiplex PCR, lists solely in-frame clones and lacks some. Of tens of thousands of clones detected, 86% appear once; the ten largest clones hold around 31%. This entry belongs to a study of OX40 agonist ivuxolimab in advanced cancers. Study-wide results and caveats: CD8+ T cells were the subset that, on average, had more expanded clones than CD4+.

Trimming shortened V by 1 base and J by 5 bases, and 8 bases separated the two germline ends. The CDR3 loop spans 13 amino acids. Germline CDR1 reads LNHNV; CDR2 reads YYDKDF (reference sequence). This clonotype was obtained from an adult with an advanced solid tumor such as melanoma, head and neck, liver or kidney cancer. The sequencing used CD4+ or CD8+ T cells sorted from blood, collected in a trial of the OX40 agonist ivuxolimab. The chain couples TRBV15 to TRBJ2-5, with a weak D call TRBD2 (6 bases). The CDR3 nucleotides read TGTGCCACCAGCAGAGCCGGAGGGGAGACCCAGTACTTC. This sequence encodes CATSRAGGETQYF.